This T cell receptor (beta chain) was recorded in a study of a mutant IDH1 vaccine in newly diagnosed glioma. Study-wide context: Patients in the study were vaccinated eight times, receiving shots in weeks 1, 3, 5, 7, 11, 15, 19 and 23. Former treatment meant radiotherapy, temozolomide, or both; the majority had gotten both. Vaccination followed radiotherapy alone by 4-6 weeks, or accompanied temozolomide cycles. Points from the study as a whole: Top-clonotype changes in peripheral T cells seemed unrelated to pseudoprogression.

This clone was detected once. The antigen remains unidentified. The time point here: week 11, during vaccination. Each dose of the vaccine consisted of 300 ug of mutant IDH1 20-mer peptide, with topical imiquimod. The V segment lost 2 bases and the J segment 5 bases; nucleotides outside the gene matches: 3. CDR1 is KGHSH, CDR2 LQKENI, per germline. This CDR3 is 14 amino acids long. Clones were read by immunoSEQ multiplex PCR, and TCRdb kept only the in-frame ones, dropping some. The sample includes around 41,000 clones, about four fifths seen only once; the top ten take about 2.3%. The input for sequencing was PBMCs, taken from a glioma patient whose treatment included an IDH1 peptide vaccine. The V call is TRBV18, the J call TRBJ2-5, with 9 nucleotides matching TRBD1. The sequence derives from a man in his forties or fifties with glioma. CDR3 loop: CASSPSQGAETQYF. CDR3 bases: TGTGCCAGCTCACCATCACAGGGGGCGGAGACCCAGTACTTC.